Sequencing of this T cell receptor (beta chain) was carried out in a study of T cells in Graves' hyperthyroidism and ophthalmopathy. Across the whole study: Peripheral blood was secured at the point of initial diagnosis, before any treatment.

Notes on this clonotype: Its antigen is as yet unknown.

TCR beta CDR3 regions were amplified from RNA. The primer set for the first-round RT-PCR of the TCR CDR3 was HTBI. TCRdb fed the multiplex PCR reads into MiXCR, producing one record per CDR3 protein. The table records 300,000 to 400,000 distinct CDR3 sequences, approximately 15% of them present only once. Study results and limitations: Ophthalmopathy cases were set apart from stable hyperthyroidism by a 13 V-J model. Appearing also in blood were most of the thyroid clonotypes expanded above 0.001.

Sample: blood. This clonotype was obtained from a woman in her twenties or thirties with Graves' hyperthyroidism.

CDR3 nucleotides: TGTGCCAGCAGCTTGGTGCCAGTTCAAGAGACCCAGTACTTC. The encoded protein is CASSLVPVQETQYF. The chain couples TRBV5-6 to TRBJ2-5; D not resolved. CDR3 length: 14 residues. Trimming removed 0 bases from V and 2 bases from J, with 8 bases in between. The germline V gene has CDR1 SGHDT and CDR2 YYEEEE. Filled out from reference TRBV5-6 and TRBJ2-5, the complete variable domain reads DAGVTQSPTHLIKTRGQQVTLRCSPKSGHDTVSWYQQALGQGPQFIFQYYEEEERQRGNFPDRFSGHQFPNYSSELNVNALLLGDSALYLCASSLVPVQETQYFGPGTRLLVL.